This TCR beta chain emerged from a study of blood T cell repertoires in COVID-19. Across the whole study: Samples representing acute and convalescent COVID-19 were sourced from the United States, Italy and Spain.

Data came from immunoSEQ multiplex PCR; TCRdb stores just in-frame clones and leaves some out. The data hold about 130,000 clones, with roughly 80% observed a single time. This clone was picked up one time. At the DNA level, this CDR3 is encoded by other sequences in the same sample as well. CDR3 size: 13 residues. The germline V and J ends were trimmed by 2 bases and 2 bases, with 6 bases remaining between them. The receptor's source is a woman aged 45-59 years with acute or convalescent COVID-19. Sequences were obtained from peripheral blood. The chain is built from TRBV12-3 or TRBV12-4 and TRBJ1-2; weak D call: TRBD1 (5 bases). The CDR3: CASSLSGNYGYTF. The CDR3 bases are TGTGCCAGCAGTTTATCAGGGAACTATGGCTACACCTTC.